This is a list of T cell receptor beta chains from one sample in a study of cytomegalovirus exposure and HLA in healthy donors. Profiling relied on immunoSEQ multiplex PCR, and the TCRdb table lists in-frame clones only, not all of them. The sample includes around 250,000 clones, around 90% of them seen just once. Material: PBMCs. The receptors originated from a girl aged 2-10 years in good health and CMV-seronegative. The CDR3 runs from the conserved cysteine through the conserved F or W. Fields, in order: D gene, J gene, V gene, clone size, CDR3 protein, CDR3 DNA. The D gene is left open where the match is weak. The size field is filled for only some rows; it gives once, few, many or a size class.

TRBD1	TRBJ2-7	TRBV6-5	NA	CASSYSRDRTYEQYF	TGTGCCAGCAGTTACTCTCGGGACAGGACTTACGAGCAGTACTTC
NA	TRBJ2-7	TRBV28	NA	CASSLSSGGSSYEQYF	TGTGCCAGCAGTTTATCTTCGGGGGGCTCATCCTACGAGCAGTACTTC
NA	TRBJ2-5	TRBV4-1	NA	CASSQDPAPYTGSEQYF	TGCGCCAGCAGCCAAGACCCAGCGCCTTATACAGGGAGTGAGCAGTACTTC
TRBD2	TRBJ2-1	TRBV15	few	CATSREGGTSGTGEQFF	TGTGCCACCAGCAGAGAGGGGGGGACTAGCGGGACGGGCGAGCAGTTCTTC
TRBD1	TRBJ1-2	TRBV9	NA	CASSAETGESGYGYTF	TGTGCCAGCAGCGCGGAGACAGGGGAATCGGGCTATGGCTACACCTTC
TRBD2	TRBJ2-7	TRBV6-1	NA	CASSESSSRGLAGVASYEQYF	TGTGCCAGCAGTGAAAGTAGTTCGCGGGGACTAGCGGGAGTTGCGTCCTACGAGCAGTACTTC
TRBD2	TRBJ2-2	TRBV7-2	NA	CASSLELLAGGFGELFF	TGTGCCAGCAGCTTAGAGTTGCTGGCGGGGGGTTTCGGGGAGCTGTTTTTT
NA	TRBJ1-4	TRBV30	once	CAWKGPAEKLFF	TGTGCCTGGAAGGGGCCCGCTGAAAAACTGTTTTTT
TRBD1	TRBJ2-7	TRBV5-1	once	CASTGTGVYEQYF	TGCGCCAGCACCGGGACAGGGGTCTACGAGCAGTACTTC
NA	TRBJ2-1	TRBV19	NA	CASSPHDSYNEQFF	TGTGCCAGTAGTCCCCACGATAGCTACAATGAGCAGTTCTTC
TRBD1	TRBJ2-7	TRBV2	NA	CATDRGRENPAYEQYF	TGTGCCACCGACAGGGGGCGTGAAAACCCTGCCTACGAGCAGTACTTC
NA	TRBJ2-3	TRBV20-1	NA	CSASQGTQYF	TGCAGTGCTTCGCAGGGGACGCAGTATTTT
NA	TRBJ2-3	TRBV28	NA	CASTSVDRHTQYF	TGTGCCAGCACTTCGGTAGACAGACATACGCAGTATTTT
NA	TRBJ1-2	TRBV6-1	once	CASIRREGSNYGYTF	TGTGCCAGCATCCGCCGGGAGGGCAGTAACTATGGCTACACCTTC
NA	TRBJ2-1	TRBV6-5	NA	CASGSSYNEQFF	TGTGCCAGCGGGAGCTCCTACAATGAGCAGTTCTTC
NA	TRBJ2-7	TRBV27	once	CASSFASVPYEQYF	TGTGCCAGCAGTTTCGCTAGCGTGCCCTACGAGCAGTACTTC
TRBD2	TRBJ2-1	TRBV25-1	few	CASGPRDYLYNEQFF	TGTGCCAGCGGACCTCGGGACTACCTCTACAATGAGCAGTTCTTC
TRBD2	TRBJ2-7	TRBV5-4	once	CASSFSSGRTYF	TGTGCCAGCAGCTTTTCTAGCGGGAGAACGTACTTC
NA	TRBJ1-5	TRBV19	NA	CATASSGTLSNQPQHF	TGTGCCACCGCTAGCTCCGGGACACTTAGCAATCAGCCCCAGCATTTT